Below are 16 T cell receptor beta chains sequenced from a single sample in a study of PD-L1 blockade in urothelial cancer (dated by TCRdb to the late 2010s). Library construction relied on the immunoSEQ multiplex PCR assay. In TCRdb, the immuneACCESS table is reduced to in-frame sequences with V and J assigned. These tables do not hold every clone; where another copy was compared, an unresolved V gene accounts for under half, and the others remain unexplained. Present in this sample are 45,000 to 50,000 clones, about four fifths of which were seen just once. The ten biggest clones cover over 9.5% of the sample. The time point label for this specimen denotes: pretreatment peripheral blood. Sequenced material: PBMCs, taken around atezolizumab (anti-PD-L1) treatment. Receptors originate from a man between 65 and 80 years old with urothelial cancer.

The gene calls are TRBV6-6 and TRBJ2-7, with D perhaps TRBD1 (5 bases). Germline V gene data show CDR1 as MNHNY and CDR2 as SVGAGI (reference sequence). CDR3 length: 13 residues. The ends were cut back, 5 bases at V and 4 bases at J, with 12 bases in the middle. The CDR3 loop reads CASSVQQEYEQYF. The CDR3 nucleotides are TGTGCCAGCAGTGTCCAACAGGAGTACGAGCAGTACTTC.

This clone was seen a single time. This chain joins TRBV4-1 and TRBJ1-3; 9 bases map to TRBD1. Germline trimming cut 0 bases from V and 0 bases from J; bases unmatched to any gene: 6. Germline V gene data show CDR1 as MGHRA and CDR2 as YSYEKL. The CDR3 runs 18 residues. CDR3 amino acids: CASSQEGPDRGSGNTIYF. Here the CDR3 DNA reads TGCGCCAGCAGCCAAGAAGGCCCGGACAGGGGCTCTGGAAACACCATATATTTT.

This chain links TRBV6-5 with TRBJ2-7, with 7 bases matching TRBD2. The CDR3 is 16 amino acids. Germline V gene sequence: CDR1 MNHEY, CDR2 SVGAGI. J gave up 5 bases and V 2 bases, and 12 bases lay outside the gene matches. CDR3 amino acids: CASSYVLGGSKNEQYF. In DNA, the CDR3 is TGTGCCAGCAGTTACGTCCTTGGCGGGAGTAAAAACGAGCAGTACTTC.

This clone was counted once. The gene calls are TRBV19 and TRBJ1-1; tentatively, D is TRBD1 (5 bases). Per germline, CDR1 LNHDA and CDR2 SQIVND (reference sequence). V lost 0 bases and J 3 bases, leaving 11 bases between the germline ends. This CDR3 spans 15 amino acids. CDR3 sequence reads: CASSIDYLGDTEAFF. The CDR3 region has the DNA TGTGCCAGTAGTATAGATTATTTAGGGGACACTGAAGCTTTCTTT.

V usage is TRBV10-3 and J usage is TRBJ2-7; weak D call: TRBD2 (5 bases). The CDR3 runs 13 residues. Germline V lookup: CDR1 ENHRY, CDR2 SYGVKD. V dropped 0 bases and J dropped 7 bases, with 10 bases sitting between them. CDR3 sequence: CAISESGSWEQYF. CDR3 in DNA: TGTGCCATCAGTGAGTCAGGGAGTTGGGAGCAGTACTTC.

This clone has a handful of counts. This chain uses TRBV4-1 with TRBJ2-7; 7 bases are shared with TRBD1. The CDR3 contains 16 residues. Germline V gene sequence: CDR1 MGHRA, CDR2 YSYEKL. Unmatched junction bases numbered 8, after V lost 1 base and J lost 2 bases. This chain's CDR3 is CASSQGQGPSTYEQYF. In nucleotides, the CDR3 is TGCGCCAGCAGCCAAGGACAGGGCCCCAGCACCTACGAGCAGTACTTC.

CDR3 sequence (DNA): TGTGCCAGTAGTGTCATCACCTGGGGGGGTCAGCCCCAGCATTTT. The encoded protein is CASSVITWGGQPQHF. This chain joins TRBV19 and TRBJ1-5, with TRBD1 as a possible D gene (5 bases). Trimming stripped 5 bases from V and 6 bases from J, with 17 bases between. Germline V gene sequence: CDR1 LNHDA, CDR2 SQIVND (reference sequence). CDR3 length: 15 residues. Supplemented by reference TRBV19 and TRBJ1-5, the full variable domain reads DGGITQSPKYLFRKEGQNVTLSCEQNLNHDAMYWYRQDPGQGLRLIYYSQIVNDFQKGDIAEGYSVSREKKESFPLTVTSAQKNPTAFYLCASSVITWGGQPQHFGDGTRLSIL.

This clone came up a few times. V is TRBV6-1 and J is TRBJ2-5, with unresolved D. The CDR3 spans 14 residues. V was trimmed by 6 bases and J by 5 bases, leaving 16 bases between them. Germline V CDR1 and CDR2: MNHNS, SASEGT. The CDR3 protein is CASSSTAVRETQYF. The CDR3 nucleotides are TGTGCCAGCAGCTCCACGGCGGTCCGGGAGACCCAGTACTTC.

The chain has TRBV7-9 and TRBJ1-1; no clear D gene. CDR1 SEHNR and CDR2 FQNEAQ come from the germline V gene (reference sequence). This CDR3 has 14 residues. Trimming left V 5 bases short and J 4 bases short, with 14 bases between. The CDR3 coding sequence is TGTGCCAGCAGCCCAAGCGGTCGAGGCACTGAAGCTTTCTTT. The encoded protein is CASSPSGRGTEAFF.

The sample holds one count of this clone. This rearrangement joins TRBV19 to TRBJ1-2; D ambiguous. CDR1 and CDR2 from the germline V gene are LNHDA and SQIVND (reference sequence). The CDR3 consists of 15 residues. Trimming shortened V by 2 bases and J by 1 base, and 11 bases separated the two germline ends. The CDR3 is CASSIQQFDNYGYTF. CDR3 coding DNA: TGTGCCAGTAGTATACAACAGTTCGATAACTATGGCTACACCTTC. The full variable domain, with the rest looked up from reference TRBV19 and TRBJ1-2, is DGGITQSPKYLFRKEGQNVTLSCEQNLNHDAMYWYRQDPGQGLRLIYYSQIVNDFQKGDIAEGYSVSREKKESFPLTVTSAQKNPTAFYLCASSIQQFDNYGYTFGSGTRLTVV.

The CDR3 protein is CASSPSVTGGTEAFF. The CDR3 nucleotides read TGCGCCAGCAGCCCGTCCGTAACAGGGGGCACTGAAGCTTTCTTT. The V call is TRBV5-1, the J call TRBJ1-1; 8 nucleotides line up with TRBD1. Looked up from germline, CDR1 is SGHRS and CDR2 is YFSETQ. The CDR3 spans 15 residues. V dropped 4 bases and J dropped 4; count of bases not matched to a gene: 9.

This chain joins TRBV7-9 and TRBJ1-2, with 8 nucleotides matching TRBD1. Looked up from germline, CDR1 is SEHNR and CDR2 is FQNEAQ (reference sequence). CDR3 length: 12 amino acids. Trimming removed 7 bases from V and 2 bases from J; junction bases left unmatched: 0. Written as DNA, the CDR3 is TGTGCCAGCAACAGGGGGAACTATGGCTACACCTTC. This encodes CASNRGNYGYTF. The full variable domain, completed using reference TRBV7-9 and TRBJ1-2, is DTGVSQNPRHKITKRGQNVTFRCDPISEHNRLYWYRQTLGQGPEFLTYFQNEAQLEKSRLLSDRFSAERPKGSFSTLEIQRTEQGDSAMYLCASNRGNYGYTFGSGTRLTVV.

The chain is built from TRBV4-1 and TRBJ1-5; D is perhaps TRBD1 (5 bases). The CDR3 has 16 amino acids. CDR1 and CDR2 (germline): MGHRA, YSYEKL. The V end lost 0 bases, the J end lost 2 bases, and 11 bases lay between the germline ends. The CDR3 sequence: CASSQDRTQGNQPQHF. CDR3 sequence (DNA): TGCGCCAGCAGCCAAGATCGTACACAGGGCAATCAGCCCCAGCATTTT.

The chain joins TRBV29-1 to TRBJ1-2; 11 nucleotides agree with TRBD1. Germline V gene lookup returns CDR1 SQVTM and CDR2 ANQGSEA. CDR3 length: 13 residues. J was trimmed by 3 bases and V by 6 bases; bases with no gene match: 3. Here the CDR3 reads CSVGTGGDYGYTF. CDR3 bases: TGCAGCGTGGGGACAGGGGGGGACTATGGCTACACCTTC.

The chain links TRBV28 to TRBJ1-2, with D tentatively TRBD1 (6 bases). Germline CDR1 reads MDHEN; CDR2 reads SYDVKM. Between the trimmed V and J ends, which lost 7 bases and 4 bases, there was a span of 13 bases. This CDR3 has 13 residues. The CDR3 nucleotides are TGTGCCAGCATCCCCAGGGGTCCCTATGGCTACACCTTC. Translated, it gives CASIPRGPYGYTF.

This chain links TRBV18 with TRBJ2-2, with D unclear. There are 15 residues in the CDR3. V dropped 1 base and J dropped 6 bases, with 12 bases sitting between them. Germline V CDR1 and CDR2: KGHSH, LQKENI. CDR3 in DNA: TGTGCCAGCTCACCACGAGAGGCCCCCCCCGGGGAGCTGTTTTTT. Residues: CASSPREAPPGELFF.